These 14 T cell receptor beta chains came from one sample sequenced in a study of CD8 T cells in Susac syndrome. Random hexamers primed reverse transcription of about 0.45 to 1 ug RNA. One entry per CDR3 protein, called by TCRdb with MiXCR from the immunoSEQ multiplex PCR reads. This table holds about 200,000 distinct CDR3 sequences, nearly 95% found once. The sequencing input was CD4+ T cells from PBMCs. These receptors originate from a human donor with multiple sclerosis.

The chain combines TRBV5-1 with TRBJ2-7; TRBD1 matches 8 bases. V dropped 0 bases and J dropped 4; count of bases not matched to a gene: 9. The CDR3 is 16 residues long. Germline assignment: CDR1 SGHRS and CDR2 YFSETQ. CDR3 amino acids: CASSLAPGQEGYEQYF. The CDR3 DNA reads TGCGCCAGCAGCTTGGCGCCGGGACAGGAGGGGTACGAGCAGTACTTC.

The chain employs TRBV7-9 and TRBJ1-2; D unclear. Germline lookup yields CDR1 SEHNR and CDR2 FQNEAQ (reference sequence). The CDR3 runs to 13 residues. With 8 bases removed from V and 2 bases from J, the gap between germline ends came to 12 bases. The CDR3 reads CASFSLLNYGYTF. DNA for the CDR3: TGTGCCAGCTTCTCATTATTAAACTATGGCTACACCTTC.

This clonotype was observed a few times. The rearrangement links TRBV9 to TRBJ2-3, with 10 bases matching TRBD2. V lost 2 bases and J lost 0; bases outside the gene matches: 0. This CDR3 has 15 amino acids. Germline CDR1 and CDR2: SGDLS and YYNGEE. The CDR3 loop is CASSVTSGSTDTQYF. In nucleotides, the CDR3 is TGTGCCAGCAGCGTGACTAGCGGGAGCACAGATACGCAGTATTTT. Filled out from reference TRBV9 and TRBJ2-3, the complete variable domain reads DSGVTQTPKHLITATGQRVTLRCSPRSGDLSVYWYQQSLDQGLQFLIQYYNGEERAKGNILERFSAQQFPDLHSELNLSSLELGDSALYFCASSVTSGSTDTQYFGPGTRLTVL.

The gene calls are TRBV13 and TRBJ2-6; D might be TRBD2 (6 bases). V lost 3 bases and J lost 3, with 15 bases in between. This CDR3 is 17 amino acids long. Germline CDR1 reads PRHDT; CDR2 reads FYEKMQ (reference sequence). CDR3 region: CASSLSSRGGGANVLTF. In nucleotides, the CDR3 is TGTGCCAGCAGCTTGTCATCCCGGGGAGGTGGGGCCAACGTCCTGACTTTC.

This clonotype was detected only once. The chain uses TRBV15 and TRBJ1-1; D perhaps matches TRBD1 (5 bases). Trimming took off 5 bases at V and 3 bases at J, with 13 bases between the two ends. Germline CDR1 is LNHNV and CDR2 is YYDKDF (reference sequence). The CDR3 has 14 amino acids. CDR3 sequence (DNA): TGTGCCACCAGCTTGGGGGGTGGGGACACTGAAGCTTTCTTT. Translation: CATSLGGGDTEAFF.

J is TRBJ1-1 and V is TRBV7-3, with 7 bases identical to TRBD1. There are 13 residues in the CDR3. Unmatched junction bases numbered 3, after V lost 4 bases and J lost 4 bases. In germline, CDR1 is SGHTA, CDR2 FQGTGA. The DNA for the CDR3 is TGTGCCAGCAGCTCGACAGGGAGCACTGAAGCTTTCTTT. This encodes CASSSTGSTEAFF.

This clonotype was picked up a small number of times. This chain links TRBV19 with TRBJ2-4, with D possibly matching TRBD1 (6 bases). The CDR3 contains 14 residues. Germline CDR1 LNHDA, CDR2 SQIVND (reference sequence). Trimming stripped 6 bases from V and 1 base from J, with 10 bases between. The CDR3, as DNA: TGTGCCAGTAGCCGCGACAGGGCCAAAAACATTCAGTACTTC. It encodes CASSRDRAKNIQYF.

The CDR3 sequence: CSAPRMDKLGGYTF. Here the CDR3 DNA reads TGCAGTGCTCCGCGCATGGACAAACTGGGGGGCTACACCTTC. The chain links TRBV20-1 to TRBJ1-2, with TRBD1 as a possible D gene (5 bases). The CDR3 runs 14 residues. Germline values: CDR1 DFQATT, CDR2 SNEGSKA (reference sequence). The V and J ends lost 5 bases and 8 bases respectively, with 21 bases between them.

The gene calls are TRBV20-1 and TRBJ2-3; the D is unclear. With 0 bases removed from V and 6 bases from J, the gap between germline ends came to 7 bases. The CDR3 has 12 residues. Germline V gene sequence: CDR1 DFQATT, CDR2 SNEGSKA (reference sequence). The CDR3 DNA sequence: TGCAGTGCTAGAGATATTGCGGATACGCAGTATTTT. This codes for CSARDIADTQYF.

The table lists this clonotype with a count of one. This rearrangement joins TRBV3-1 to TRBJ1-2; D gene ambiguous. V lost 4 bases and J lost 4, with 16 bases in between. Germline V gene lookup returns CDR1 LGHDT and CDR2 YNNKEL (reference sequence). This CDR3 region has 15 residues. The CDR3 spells CASSPDTTWSYGYTF. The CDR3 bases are TGTGCCAGCAGCCCTGACACGACTTGGAGCTATGGCTACACCTTC.

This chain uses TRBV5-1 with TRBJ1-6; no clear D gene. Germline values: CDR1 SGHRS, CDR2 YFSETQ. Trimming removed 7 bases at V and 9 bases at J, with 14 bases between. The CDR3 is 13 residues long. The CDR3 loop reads CASRLEVRSPLHF. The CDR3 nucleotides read TGCGCCAGCCGACTGGAGGTTCGTTCACCCCTCCACTTT.

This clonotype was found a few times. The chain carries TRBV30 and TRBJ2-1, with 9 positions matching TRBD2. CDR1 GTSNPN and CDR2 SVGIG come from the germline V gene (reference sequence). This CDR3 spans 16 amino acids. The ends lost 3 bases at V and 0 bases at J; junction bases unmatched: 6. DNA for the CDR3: TGTGCCTGGAGGCTTTTAGCGGGAGACTCCTACAATGAGCAGTTCTTC. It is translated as CAWRLLAGDSYNEQFF.

CDR3 loop: CASSLRGGQGNSLEGREQYF. For the CDR3, the DNA is TGTGCCAGCAGTTTAAGAGGGGGGCAGGGGAATTCCCTGGAGGGTCGCGAGCAGTACTTC. The chain carries TRBV27 and TRBJ2-7, with D perhaps given as TRBD1 or TRBD2 (6 bases each). The CDR3 is 20 amino acids. Germline lookup yields CDR1 MNHEY and CDR2 SMNVEV (reference sequence). Trimming took 2 bases from V and 6 from J, leaving 32 bases between them.

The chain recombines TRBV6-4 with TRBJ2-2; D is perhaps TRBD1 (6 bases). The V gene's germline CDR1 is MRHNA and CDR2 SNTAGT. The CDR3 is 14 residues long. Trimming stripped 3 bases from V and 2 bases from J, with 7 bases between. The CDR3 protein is CASSEQGNTGELFF. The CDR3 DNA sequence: TGTGCCAGCAGTGAACAGGGCAACACCGGGGAGCTGTTTTTT.